This T cell receptor (beta chain) was identified in a study of blood T cell repertoires in COVID-19. Study context: Both acute and convalescent COVID-19 samples were obtained from the United States, Italy and Spain.

This clone was found once. Generated by immunoSEQ multiplex PCR, the TCRdb table keeps only in-frame clones and is missing some. The sample has about 120,000 clones, over 75% seen once. This CDR3 spans 15 amino acids. CDR1 SEHNR and CDR2 FQNEAQ come from the germline V gene (reference sequence). V lost 7 bases and J 1 base, leaving 13 bases between the germline ends. The chain combines TRBV7-9 with TRBJ2-2, with D perhaps matching TRBD2 (7 bases). What was sequenced was peripheral blood. The receptor was isolated from an elderly woman with acute or convalescent COVID-19. This CDR3 is CASTRGGLNTGELFF. In DNA, the CDR3 is TGTGCCAGCACCCGCGGGGGCCTGAACACCGGGGAGCTGTTTTTT.